This TCR beta chain was observed in a study of CD8+ T cells in alopecia areata. Overall study: Each recipient was a roughly 6-10-week-old female C3H/HeJ mouse given skin from a 6-12-month-old C3H/HeJ donor with spontaneous alopecia.

Overall study findings and caveats: Patients displayed less clarity in TCR sharing than mice, a finding possibly related to HLA. Clonality in lesional scalp, especially alopecia totalis/universalis, exceeded that of normal scalp. The study also sequences resident alphabeta T cells of normal skin in scalp samples.

This CDR3 has 15 residues. V was pared by 1 base and J by 2 bases, with 1 base of the junction left unmatched. Germline values: CDR1 MNHDT, CDR2 YYDKIL. It was with CD4, CD8alpha, NKG2D, NKG2ACE and other markers that pooled cutaneous lymph node cells were sorted. The authors extracted RNA and reverse transcribed it into cDNA as the sequencing template. TCRdb's copy holds only in-frame clones and misses some; the assay was immunoSEQ multiplex PCR. The sample has 250,000 or so clones, none seen only once. This clone was seen many times. Its antigen is currently unknown. Germline and genes: mouse. The CDR3 goes on 4 residues after the read ends, and that part is filled in from the germline J gene.

The sequence was obtained from a C3H/HeJ mouse with alopecia areata. The strain bears MHC haplotype H2-k. The specimen was CD4+ T cells sorted from a lymph node. V usage is TRBV17 and J usage is TRBJ2-2; 7 bases are shared with TRBD2. This chain's CDR3 is CASSRVWGNTGQLYF. The sequenced CDR3 bases are TGTGCTAGCAGTAGAGTCTGGGGGAACACCGGG. Complete variable domain (other parts from reference TRBV17 and TRBJ2-2): DTTVKQNPRYKLARVGKPVNLICSQTMNHDTMYWYQKKPNQAPKLLLFYYDKILNREADTFEKFQSSRPNNSFCSLYIGSAGLEYSAMYLCASSRVWGNTGQLYFGEGSKLTVL.